Shown below are 14 T cell receptor beta chains from a single sample sequenced in a study of identical twins. TCRdb reprocessed the 5' RACE reads with MiXCR, giving one entry per CDR3 protein. The top ten hold 1.5% to 2% of the sample, which has hundreds of thousands of distinct CDR3 sequences, 6.1% seen once. Sequenced sample: naive T cells sorted from blood. The receptors come from a man between 18 and 35 years old in good health.

This clonotype was seen many times. The rearrangement uses TRBV7-6 and TRBJ2-1, with 10 bases identical to TRBD2. CDR1 is SGHVS and CDR2 is FNYEAQ in the germline V gene. The CDR3 runs to 17 residues. With V trimmed by 1 base and J by 8 bases, 11 bases remained unmatched. CDR3 residues: CASSLDSGAGGPHEQFF. The CDR3 DNA reads as TGTGCCAGCAGCTTAGATTCGGGAGCGGGAGGGCCTCATGAGCAGTTCTTC.

The chain employs TRBV2 and TRBJ1-1; 9 positions agree with TRBD1. The CDR3 contains 17 residues. Germline-derived CDR1 and CDR2 are SNHLY and FYNNEI. The V gene end was trimmed by 5 bases and the J gene end by 0 bases; junction bases not matched to a gene: 10. The chain's CDR3 is CASSSAPQGAMNTEAFF. In nucleotides, the CDR3 is TGTGCCAGCAGTTCCGCACCACAGGGGGCGATGAACACTGAAGCTTTCTTT.

This clonotype appeared a few times. V is TRBV5-5 and J is TRBJ2-2; 7 bases align to TRBD1. This CDR3 has 16 amino acids. J was trimmed by 3 bases and V by 4 bases; bases with no gene match: 9. In germline, CDR1 is SGHKS, CDR2 YYEKEE (reference sequence). This CDR3 is CASSGKRDSYTGELFF. CDR3 nucleotide sequence: TGTGCCAGCAGCGGAAAAAGGGACAGTTACACCGGGGAGCTGTTTTTT.

This clonotype was detected many times. The CDR3 DNA sequence: TGCAGTGCTAGAGGGGCGGGGGGCTCCTACAATGAGCAGTTCTTC. This gives the protein CSARGAGGSYNEQFF. The V and J genes are TRBV20-1 and TRBJ2-1; TRBD2 matches at 8 bases. The CDR3 has 15 amino acids. The V segment lost 1 base and the J segment 0 bases; nucleotides outside the gene matches: 2. Per germline, CDR1 DFQATT and CDR2 SNEGSKA (reference sequence).

This clonotype occurred a few times. J is TRBJ2-7 and V is TRBV7-9, with 7 bases that match TRBD1. The CDR3 spans 14 residues. The V gene end was trimmed by 7 bases and the J gene end by 3 bases; junction bases not matched to a gene: 9. The V gene's germline CDR1 is SEHNR and CDR2 FQNEAQ (reference sequence). The CDR3 DNA reads TGTGCCAGCATGGGGGCAGGGGGTCGCTACGAGCAGTACTTC. As protein: CASMGAGGRYEQYF.

This clonotype was counted at least ten times. This sequence joins TRBV24-1 and TRBJ2-5; D is possibly TRBD2 (5 bases). The CDR3 has 16 residues. V lost 4 bases and J 1 base, leaving 15 bases between the germline ends. The germline V gene has CDR1 KGHDR and CDR2 SFDVKD. The CDR3 reads CATSEQAVDFQETQYF. CDR3 in DNA: TGTGCCACCAGTGAGCAGGCAGTGGACTTCCAAGAGACCCAGTACTTC.

This chain connects TRBV24-1 to TRBJ2-1, with 10 bases matching TRBD2. The CDR3 extends over 13 amino acids. Losses at the gene ends were 7 bases for V and 6 bases for J; bases not matched to a gene: 2. CDR1 is KGHDR and CDR2 is SFDVKD in the germline V gene. This CDR3 reads CATRSGRANEQFF. CDR3 nucleotide sequence: TGTGCCACCAGAAGCGGGAGGGCCAATGAGCAGTTCTTC.

The sample holds many counts of this clonotype. The genes are TRBV5-6 and TRBJ1-4; 7 nucleotides align to TRBD1. This CDR3 is 14 amino acids long. The J segment lost 8 bases and the V segment lost 4 bases, leaving 8 bases of the junction unmatched. The V gene's germline CDR1 is SGHDT and CDR2 YYEEEE. CDR3 coding DNA: TGTGCCAGCAGCAACGGACAGGTTGGGGAAAAACTGTTTTTT. It specifies CASSNGQVGEKLFF.

CDR3 in DNA: TGCAGTGGTCATCGGGGCTCTGAGCAGTTCTTC. This gives the protein CSGHRGSEQFF. This sequence joins TRBV29-1 and TRBJ2-1, with D possibly being TRBD1 or TRBD2 (5 bases each). The CDR3 is 11 amino acids. Germline V CDR1 and CDR2: SQVTM, ANQGSEA.

V and J are TRBV12-3 or TRBV12-4 and TRBJ2-6, with D maybe TRBD2 (6 bases). There are 15 residues in the CDR3. V was clipped by 7 bases and J by 0 bases, with 10 bases between them. DNA of the CDR3: TGTGCCAGCAAACTAGCAGGCTCTGGGGCCAACGTCCTGACTTTC. Encoded protein: CASKLAGSGANVLTF.

This clonotype has just a few counts. The rearrangement links TRBV5-1 to TRBJ1-3, with D possibly being TRBD1 (5 bases). V lost 0 bases, J lost 0 bases, and 10 bases lay in between. This CDR3 comprises 16 residues. Germline-derived CDR1 and CDR2 are SGHRS and YFSETQ. CDR3 sequence (DNA): TGCGCCAGCAGCTTGGTGCAGACAGACTCTGGAAACACCATATATTTT. It encodes CASSLVQTDSGNTIYF.

This clonotype was observed many times. The chain recombines TRBV29-1 with TRBJ2-7; no firm D call. There are 12 residues in the CDR3. Germline CDR1 reads SQVTM; CDR2 reads ANQGSEA. V was trimmed by 7 bases and J by 3 bases, leaving 13 bases between them. The CDR3 region has the DNA TGCAGCGCTGAGACTGATCACTACGAGCAGTACTTC. Translated, it gives CSAETDHYEQYF.

This clonotype was observed a handful of times. This chain uses TRBV21-1 with TRBJ2-1. TRBV21-1 is flagged as a pseudogene. CDR3 length equals 9 residues. The CDR3 loop reads CASSNGQFF. The CDR3 coding sequence is TGTGCCAGCAGCAATGGTCAGTTCTTC.

Many counts were recorded for this clonotype. This sequence joins TRBV4-2 and TRBJ2-1, with a weak D call TRBD2 (5 bases). Trimming removed 0 bases from V and 8 bases from J, with 14 bases in between. Germline CDR1 is LGHNA and CDR2 is YNFKEQ. The CDR3 length is 15 residues. The CDR3 sequence is CASSQDGIAQDEQFF. Here the CDR3 DNA reads TGTGCCAGCAGCCAAGACGGGATAGCGCAAGATGAGCAGTTCTTC.